The 4 T cell receptor beta chains listed next were all sequenced from one sample in a study of blood T cell repertoires in COVID-19. Only in-frame clones appear in the TCRdb table, and some are missing; sequencing was by immunoSEQ multiplex PCR. This table has about 240,000 clones, about four fifths appearing once. Sequences were obtained from peripheral blood. These receptors all stem from an elderly woman with COVID-19, enrolled during active disease.

V and J are TRBV5-6 and TRBJ1-1; perhaps TRBD1 as D (5 bases). V lost 2 bases and J 2 bases, leaving 10 bases between the germline ends. CDR1 and CDR2 (germline): SGHDT, YYEEEE. The CDR3 is 14 residues long. The CDR3 spells CASSFDSYNTEAFF. The CDR3 DNA follows: TGTGCCAGCAGCTTTGACAGCTACAACACTGAAGCTTTCTTT.

This sequence joins TRBV27 and TRBJ1-2; D might be TRBD1 (5 bases). The CDR3 spans 13 residues. The ends were cut back, 7 bases at V and 8 bases at J, with 17 bases in the middle. CDR1 is MNHEY and CDR2 is SMNVEV in the germline V gene (reference sequence). The CDR3 DNA reads as TGTGCCAGCACCTCCCGGATCGGGGGAGGCTACACCTTC. Its translation: CASTSRIGGGYTF.

This clone showed up just a few times. V gene TRBV5-1 combines with J gene TRBJ1-1; 8 positions agree with TRBD1. CDR1 SGHRS and CDR2 YFSETQ come from the germline V gene. The CDR3 is 12 amino acids. V shed 3 bases, J shed 12 bases, and the junction held 7 bases outside the gene matches. The CDR3 region is CASSSGQGRTFF. For the CDR3, the DNA is TGCGCCAGCAGCTCTGGACAGGGAAGGACTTTCTTT.

V gene TRBV7-9 combines with J gene TRBJ1-1; perhaps TRBD1 as D (6 bases). The CDR3 is 12 amino acids. Germline CDR1 and CDR2: SEHNR and FQNEAQ (reference sequence). V was clipped by 4 bases and J by 3 bases, with 6 bases between them. The CDR3 region is CASSYRDTEAFF. CDR3 sequence (DNA): TGTGCCAGCAGCTACAGGGACACTGAAGCTTTCTTT.